The 24 T cell receptor beta chains presented below share a single source sample, sequenced in a study of cytomegalovirus exposure and HLA in healthy donors. Sequencing was performed with immunoSEQ multiplex PCR; in TCRdb, only in-frame clones are kept and a portion is missing. The sample lists about 140,000 clones, roughly 87% occurring once. The specimen sequenced was PBMCs. The origin of the receptors is a young man in good health and CMV-seropositive.

This sequence joins TRBV11-2 and TRBJ2-3; TRBD1 aligns across 9 bases. V was pared by 4 bases and J by 4 bases, with 3 bases of the junction left unmatched. CDR1 SGHAT and CDR2 FQNNGV come from the germline V gene. The CDR3 is 14 amino acids. The CDR3 sequence is CASSWDRVADTQYF. The DNA of the CDR3 is TGTGCCAGCAGCTGGGACAGGGTGGCAGATACGCAGTATTTT.

The chain carries TRBV27 and TRBJ2-1; 14 positions agree with TRBD2. The germline V gene encodes CDR1 MNHEY and CDR2 SMNVEV (reference sequence). This CDR3 has 18 amino acids. Germline trimming cut 6 bases from V and 5 bases from J; bases unmatched to any gene: 12. CDR3 amino acids: CASSFAGTSGSRDNEQFF. In DNA, the CDR3 is TGTGCCAGCAGCTTTGCTGGGACTAGCGGGAGCAGGGACAATGAGCAGTTCTTC.

This clone came up once. CDR3 residues: CASSVAGGRANVLTF. The CDR3 region has the DNA TGTGCCAGCAGCGTAGCAGGGGGGCGGGCCAACGTCCTGACTTTC. The V gene is TRBV9, the J gene TRBJ2-6; TRBD1 is a possible D gene (7 bases). Germline loops: CDR1 SGDLS, CDR2 YYNGEE. The length of the CDR3 is 15 residues. V was trimmed by 0 bases and J by 5 bases, leaving 9 bases between them. Filled out from reference TRBV9 and TRBJ2-6, the complete variable domain reads DSGVTQTPKHLITATGQRVTLRCSPRSGDLSVYWYQQSLDQGLQFLIQYYNGEERAKGNILERFSAQQFPDLHSELNLSSLELGDSALYFCASSVAGGRANVLTFGAGSRLTVL.

In DNA form, the CDR3 reads TGCGCCAGCAGCCAAGTTGTGCAGGGGGCGCAAAACACTGAAGCTTTCTTT. This codes for CASSQVVQGAQNTEAFF. The chain links TRBV4-1 to TRBJ1-1; TRBD1 agrees at 8 bases. CDR1 and CDR2 from the germline V gene are MGHRA and YSYEKL. The CDR3 length is 17 residues. V shed 1 base and J 2 bases; nucleotides not matched to a gene: 9.

V gene TRBV7-8 combines with J gene TRBJ2-2; 8 nucleotides agree with TRBD1. Germline loops: CDR1 SGHVS, CDR2 FQNEAQ. Trimming took 5 bases from V and 5 from J; bases not matched to a gene: 7. This CDR3 has 15 residues. CDR3 DNA sequence: TGTGCCAGCAGCCCCCGGGACAGGATTACCGGGGAGCTGTTTTTT. As protein: CASSPRDRITGELFF.

The CDR3 nucleotides are TGTGCCAGCAGTCCGGAGGGCGGGTCGAGTTGGCCCCAGCATTTT. Residues: CASSPEGGSSWPQHF. The V call is TRBV6-5, the J call TRBJ1-5; D gene ambiguous. From germline, CDR1 is MNHEY and CDR2 SVGAGI. V shed 5 bases and J shed 9 bases, with 20 bases lying between them. The CDR3 length is 15 residues.

The J gene is TRBJ1-1, the V gene TRBV4-2; no reliable D call. The V and J ends lost 4 bases and 5 bases respectively, with 8 bases between them. Germline V gene data show CDR1 as LGHNA and CDR2 as YNFKEQ. This CDR3 is 12 amino acids long. Here the CDR3 reads CASSLERTEAFF. The DNA of the CDR3 is TGTGCCAGCAGCCTCGAGAGGACTGAAGCTTTCTTT.

The V and J genes are TRBV4-1 and TRBJ1-2, with D perhaps TRBD1 (5 bases). V lost 3 bases and J 5 bases, leaving 10 bases between the germline ends. CDR1 MGHRA and CDR2 YSYEKL come from the germline V gene. The CDR3 runs 13 residues. CDR3 DNA: TGCGCCAGCAGCCACGGGACTGCTTATGGCTACACCTTC. It is translated as CASSHGTAYGYTF.

This sequence joins TRBV27 and TRBJ2-7; possibly TRBD2 for D (6 bases). CDR3 length: 13 amino acids. Germline CDR1 reads MNHEY; CDR2 reads SMNVEV (reference sequence). V shed 6 bases and J shed 0 bases, with 9 bases lying between them. CDR3 coding DNA: TGTGCCAGCAGGGACGGGAGCTCCTACGAGCAGTACTTC. This translates into CASRDGSSYEQYF.

The gene calls are TRBV30 and TRBJ2-1; possibly TRBD2 for D (6 bases). Trimming left V 1 base short and J 10 bases short, with 20 bases between. CDR3 length equals 15 residues. CDR1 is GTSNPN and CDR2 is SVGIG in the germline V gene (reference sequence). The CDR3 DNA sequence: TGTGCCTGGAGTGACTTTTTCCGGGATGCGGGAGAGCAGTTCTTC. Encoded protein: CAWSDFFRDAGEQFF.

V and J are TRBV5-4 and TRBJ2-2; D is unresolved. Germline V lookup: CDR1 SGHNT, CDR2 YYREEE (reference sequence). Trimming cost V 0 bases and J 6 bases, with 3 bases left between them. The CDR3 spans 12 residues. The CDR3 sequence: CASSLASGELFF. DNA for the CDR3: TGTGCCAGCAGCTTGGCTTCCGGGGAGCTGTTTTTT.

The chain combines TRBV10-3 with TRBJ1-2; D not resolved. The CDR3 sequence is 11 residues long. The germline V gene has CDR1 ENHRY and CDR2 SYGVKD. V dropped 4 bases and J dropped 3 bases, with 3 bases sitting between them. This chain's CDR3 is CAISAYYGYTF. The CDR3, as DNA: TGTGCCATCAGTGCCTACTATGGCTACACCTTC.

J is TRBJ2-5 and V is TRBV19; TRBD2 agrees at 11 bases. Germline V gene lookup returns CDR1 LNHDA and CDR2 SQIVND (reference sequence). CDR3 length equals 15 residues. Losses at the gene ends were 3 bases for V and 5 bases for J; bases not matched to a gene: 5. CDR3 nucleotide sequence: TGTGCCAGTAGTATCCGTAGCGGGAGGGGGGAGACCCAGTACTTC. It translates to CASSIRSGRGETQYF.

The genes are TRBV7-2 and TRBJ2-2; D call uncertain. The CDR3 runs to 16 residues. Germline-derived CDR1 and CDR2 are SGHTA and FQGNSA. The V and J ends lost 2 bases and 3 bases respectively, with 13 bases between them. Here the CDR3 DNA reads TGTGCCAGCAGCTTAAGTATTGCTTCGGACACCGGGGAGCTGTTTTTT. Protein: CASSLSIASDTGELFF.

The rearrangement links TRBV5-5 to TRBJ2-1; D not resolved. The germline CDR1 and CDR2 sequences are SGHKS and YYEKEE (reference sequence). V lost 4 bases and J 10 bases, leaving 9 bases between the germline ends. This CDR3 has 11 amino acids. CDR3: CASSREIEQFF. The CDR3, as DNA: TGTGCCAGCAGCAGAGAGATCGAGCAGTTCTTC.

V usage is TRBV29-1 and J usage is TRBJ2-5, with 8 bases aligning to TRBD1. This CDR3 region has 13 residues. Germline CDR1 is SQVTM and CDR2 is ANQGSEA. V lost 3 bases and J lost 5; bases outside the gene matches: 5. The CDR3 nucleotides read TGCAGCGTTGAGTCAGGGGGCTTGGAGACCCAGTACTTC. Residues: CSVESGGLETQYF.

The gene calls are TRBV5-4 and TRBJ2-1, with 9 bases lining up with TRBD2. The CDR3 extends over 16 amino acids. The germline V gene has CDR1 SGHNT and CDR2 YYREEE (reference sequence). J lost 3 bases, V lost 2 bases, and 6 bases had no gene match. CDR3 protein: CASSLGSGSLYNEQFF. In DNA form, the CDR3 reads TGTGCCAGCAGCTTAGGTAGCGGGAGTCTCTACAATGAGCAGTTCTTC. The full variable domain, with the rest looked up from reference TRBV5-4 and TRBJ2-1, is ETGVTQSPTHLIKTRGQQVTLRCSSQSGHNTVSWYQQALGQGPQFIFQYYREEENGRGNFPPRFSGLQFPNYSSELNVNALELDDSALYLCASSLGSGSLYNEQFFGPGTRLTVL.

This clone has a single count. The V and J genes are TRBV7-2 and TRBJ2-1, with 7 bases aligning to TRBD1. The CDR3 covers 14 residues. V shed 3 bases, J shed 5 bases, and the junction held 4 bases outside the gene matches. The germline V gene has CDR1 SGHTA and CDR2 FQGNSA. The CDR3 is CASSFRQGNNEQFF. Here the CDR3 DNA reads TGTGCCAGCAGCTTCCGACAGGGCAACAATGAGCAGTTCTTC.

The chain links TRBV11-2 to TRBJ2-7; weak D call: TRBD2 (5 bases). The V gene's germline CDR1 is SGHAT and CDR2 FQNNGV. The V end was cut by 6 bases, the J end by 9 bases, with 15 bases between. This CDR3 region has 12 residues. The CDR3 DNA is TGTGCCAGCAGTAAAGGAGCGGCGGGGCAGTACTTC. Its translation: CASSKGAAGQYF.

This clone was seen just once. V usage is TRBV5-5 and J usage is TRBJ1-5; D uncertain. The germline gives CDR1 SGHKS, CDR2 YYEKEE (reference sequence). V was trimmed by 2 bases and J by 5 bases, leaving 8 bases between them. The CDR3 runs to 13 residues. The CDR3 loop is CASSLWRDQPQHF. CDR3 in DNA: TGTGCCAGCAGCTTATGGAGGGATCAGCCCCAGCATTTT.

V usage is TRBV10-1 and J usage is TRBJ2-7; the match to TRBD1 covers 8 bases. This CDR3 is built from 13 residues. J was trimmed by 5 bases and V by 6 bases; bases with no gene match: 6. CDR1 is WNHNN and CDR2 is SYGVQD in the germline V gene (reference sequence). CDR3 nucleotide sequence: TGCGCCAGCAGCTCGGACAGGGCCAACGAGCAGTACTTC. This translates into CASSSDRANEQYF.

This clone was seen once. V and J are TRBV5-1 and TRBJ2-7; TRBD2 might be the D (6 bases). Trimming shortened V by 4 bases and J by 7 bases, and 18 bases separated the two germline ends. CDR3 size: 14 residues. CDR1 SGHRS and CDR2 YFSETQ come from the germline V gene. The CDR3 DNA follows: TGCGCCAGCAGCCCCATGGGCGGGGCAGGGGAGCAGTACTTC. The encoded protein is CASSPMGGAGEQYF.

Comment on this clone: The same CDR3 can be traced to other DNA sequences in this sample. V and J are TRBV6-5 and TRBJ1-2; D perhaps matches TRBD1 (5 bases). This CDR3 is 15 amino acids long. CDR1 and CDR2 (germline): MNHEY, SVGAGI. Trimming removed 0 bases from V and 3 bases from J, with 11 bases in between. CDR3 nucleotide sequence: TGTGCCAGCAGTTACTCGGGGGGGGAGGACTATGGCTACACCTTC. It specifies CASSYSGGEDYGYTF.

J is TRBJ1-1 and V is TRBV7-9; D remains ambiguous. The V end was cut by 7 bases, the J end by 5 bases, with 8 bases between. Germline loops: CDR1 SEHNR, CDR2 FQNEAQ (reference sequence). The CDR3 is 11 amino acids. CDR3 coding DNA: TGTGCCAGCAAAAGGGAGACTGAAGCTTTCTTT. Translation gives CASKRETEAFF.